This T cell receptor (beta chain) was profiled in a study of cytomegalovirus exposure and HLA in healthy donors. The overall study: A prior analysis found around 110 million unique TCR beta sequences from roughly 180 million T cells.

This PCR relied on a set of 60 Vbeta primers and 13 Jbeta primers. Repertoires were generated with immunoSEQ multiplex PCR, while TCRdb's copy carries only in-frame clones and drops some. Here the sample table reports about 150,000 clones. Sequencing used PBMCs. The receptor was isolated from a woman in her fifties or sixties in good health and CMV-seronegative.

For the CDR3, the DNA is TGTGCCTGGAGTGGGGGTAGCGGGAGGTTGTGGCAAGAGACCCAGTACTTC. This translates into CAWSGGSGRLWQETQYF. V gene TRBV30 combines with J gene TRBJ2-5; TRBD2 aligns across 10 bases. The CDR3 sequence is 17 residues long. The germline CDR1 and CDR2 sequences are GTSNPN and SVGIG (reference sequence). Unmatched junction bases numbered 10, after V lost 1 base and J lost 2 bases.